This TCR beta chain was sequenced for a study of control samples from healthy donors and cancer patients. The CDR3 contains 16 residues. CDR1 and CDR2 from the germline V gene are LGHNA and YSLEER. J was trimmed by 9 bases and V by 1 base; bases with no gene match: 10. Libraries were prepared by immunoSEQ multiplex PCR; TCRdb keeps only in-frame clonotypes and omits some of them. Of about 170,000 clones listed, 80% to 95% were seen once; the top ten hold approximately 4%. The sample comprised blood. V gene TRBV4-3 combines with J gene TRBJ2-4, with 9 nucleotides matching TRBD2. The clonotype originates from a woman aged 55-70 years in good health. CDR3 residues: CASSQAASGDSTIQYF. The CDR3 DNA reads as TGCGCCAGCAGCCAAGCGGCTAGCGGGGATTCGACCATTCAGTACTTC.